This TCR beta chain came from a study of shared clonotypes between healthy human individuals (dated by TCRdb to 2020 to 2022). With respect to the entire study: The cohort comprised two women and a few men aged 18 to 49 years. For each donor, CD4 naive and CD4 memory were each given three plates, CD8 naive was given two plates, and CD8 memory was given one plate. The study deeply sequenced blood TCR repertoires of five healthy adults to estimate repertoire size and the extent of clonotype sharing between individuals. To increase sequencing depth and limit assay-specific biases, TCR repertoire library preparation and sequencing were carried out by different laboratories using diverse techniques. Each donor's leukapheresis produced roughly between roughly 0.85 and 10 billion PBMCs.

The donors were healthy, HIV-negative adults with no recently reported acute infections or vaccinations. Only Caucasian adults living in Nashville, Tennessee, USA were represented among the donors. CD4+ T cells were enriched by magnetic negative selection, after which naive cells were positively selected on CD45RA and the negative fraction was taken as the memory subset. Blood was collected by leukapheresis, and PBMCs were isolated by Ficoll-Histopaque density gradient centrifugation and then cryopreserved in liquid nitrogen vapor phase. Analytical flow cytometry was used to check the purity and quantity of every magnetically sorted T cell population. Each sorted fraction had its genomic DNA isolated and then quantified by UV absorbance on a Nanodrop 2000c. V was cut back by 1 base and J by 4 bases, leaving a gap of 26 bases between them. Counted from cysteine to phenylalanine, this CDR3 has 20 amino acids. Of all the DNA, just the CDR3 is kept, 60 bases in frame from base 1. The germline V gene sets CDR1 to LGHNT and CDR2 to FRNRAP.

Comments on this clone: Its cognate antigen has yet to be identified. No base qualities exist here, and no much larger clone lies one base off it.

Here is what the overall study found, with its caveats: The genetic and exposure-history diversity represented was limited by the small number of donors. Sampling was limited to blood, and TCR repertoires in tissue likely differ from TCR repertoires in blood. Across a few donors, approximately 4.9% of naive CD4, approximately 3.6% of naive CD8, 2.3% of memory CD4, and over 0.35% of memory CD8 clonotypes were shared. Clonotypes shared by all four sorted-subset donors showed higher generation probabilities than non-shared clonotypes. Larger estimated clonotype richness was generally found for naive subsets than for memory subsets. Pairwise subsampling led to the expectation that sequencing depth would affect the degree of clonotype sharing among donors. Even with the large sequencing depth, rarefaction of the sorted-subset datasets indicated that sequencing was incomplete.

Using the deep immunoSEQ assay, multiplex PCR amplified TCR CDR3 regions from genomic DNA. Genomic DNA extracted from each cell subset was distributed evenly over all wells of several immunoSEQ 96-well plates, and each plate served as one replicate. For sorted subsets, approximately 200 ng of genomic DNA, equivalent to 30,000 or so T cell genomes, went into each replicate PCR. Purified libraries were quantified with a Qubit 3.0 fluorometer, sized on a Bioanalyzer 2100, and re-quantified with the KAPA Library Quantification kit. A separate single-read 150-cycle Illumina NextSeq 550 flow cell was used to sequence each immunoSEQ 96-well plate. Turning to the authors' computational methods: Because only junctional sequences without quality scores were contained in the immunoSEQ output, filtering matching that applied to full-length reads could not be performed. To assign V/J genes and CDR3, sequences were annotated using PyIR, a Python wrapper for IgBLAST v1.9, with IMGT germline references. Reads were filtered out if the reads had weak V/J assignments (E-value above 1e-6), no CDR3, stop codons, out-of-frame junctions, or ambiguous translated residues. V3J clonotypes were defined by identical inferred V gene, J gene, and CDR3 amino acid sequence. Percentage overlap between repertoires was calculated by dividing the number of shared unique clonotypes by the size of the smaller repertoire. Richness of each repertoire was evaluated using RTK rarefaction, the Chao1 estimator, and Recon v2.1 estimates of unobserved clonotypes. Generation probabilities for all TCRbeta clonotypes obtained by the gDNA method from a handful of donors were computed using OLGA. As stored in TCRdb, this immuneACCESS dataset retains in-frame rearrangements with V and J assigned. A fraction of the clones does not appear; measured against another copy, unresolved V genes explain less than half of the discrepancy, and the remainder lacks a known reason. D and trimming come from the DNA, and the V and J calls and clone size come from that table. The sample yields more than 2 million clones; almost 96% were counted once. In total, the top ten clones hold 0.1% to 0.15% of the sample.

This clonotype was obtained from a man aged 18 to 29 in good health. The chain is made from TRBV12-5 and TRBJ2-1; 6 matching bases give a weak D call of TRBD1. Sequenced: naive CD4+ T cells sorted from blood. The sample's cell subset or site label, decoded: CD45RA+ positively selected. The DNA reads TGTGCTAGTGGTTTGGGCGACAAGACAGGCGAAGTTCTGGGTTACAATGAGCAGTTCTTC. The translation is CASGLGDKTGEVLGYNEQFF.